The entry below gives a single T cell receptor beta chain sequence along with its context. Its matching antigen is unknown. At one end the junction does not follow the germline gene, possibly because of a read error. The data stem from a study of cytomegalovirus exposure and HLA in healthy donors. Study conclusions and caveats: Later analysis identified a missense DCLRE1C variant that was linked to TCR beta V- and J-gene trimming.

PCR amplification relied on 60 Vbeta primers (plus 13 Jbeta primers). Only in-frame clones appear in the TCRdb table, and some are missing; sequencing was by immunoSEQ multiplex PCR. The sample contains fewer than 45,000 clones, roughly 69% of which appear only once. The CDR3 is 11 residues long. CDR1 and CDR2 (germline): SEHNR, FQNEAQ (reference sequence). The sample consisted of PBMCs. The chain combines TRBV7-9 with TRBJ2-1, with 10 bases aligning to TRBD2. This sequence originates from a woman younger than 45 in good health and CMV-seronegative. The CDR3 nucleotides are TGTGCCAGCAGCCCTAGCGGGGGAAAGGTCTTC. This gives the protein CASSPSGGKVF. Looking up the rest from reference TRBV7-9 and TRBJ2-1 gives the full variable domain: DTGVSQNPRHKITKRGQNVTFRCDPISEHNRLYWYRQTLGQGPEFLTYFQNEAQLEKSRLLSDRFSAERPKGSFSTLEIQRTEQGDSAMYLCASSPSGGKVFGPGTRLTVL.